These T cell receptor beta chains were read from a single sample in a study of response to subunit inactivated influenza vaccine. Each CDR3 protein gets one entry after TCRdb re-called the RT-PCR reads with MiXCR. The sample has about 310,000 distinct CDR3 sequences; about 20% are singletons. The sequencing used PBMCs from blood, collected about 20 months after vaccination. These TCRs come from a man in his fifties or sixties who received an inactivated influenza vaccine. CDR3s include the opening cysteine and the closing phenylalanine or tryptophan. Fields, in order: J gene, V gene, CDR3 protein.

J: TRBJ1-5; V: TRBV15; CDR3: CATSRDQQPQHF
J: TRBJ1-2; V: TRBV11-2; CDR3: CASSLDRTGGYHYGYTF
J: TRBJ1-2; V: TRBV4-1; CDR3: CASSLRAGGGANYGYTF
J: TRBJ2-5; V: TRBV5-1; CDR3: CASSRLLGTGAQETQYF
J: TRBJ1-2; V: TRBV6-5; CDR3: CASSGPKLYGYTF
J: TRBJ2-1; V: TRBV6-5; CDR3: CASRSSMGGLLYNEQFF
J: TRBJ2-3; V: TRBV4-3; CDR3: CASSQELVSTQYF
J: TRBJ1-5; V: TRBV6-1; CDR3: CASKKGRNSNQPQHF
J: TRBJ2-3; V: TRBV12-3/TRBV12-4; CDR3: CASSKGAGSRTDTQYF
J: TRBJ2-4; V: TRBV4-3; CDR3: CASSQDQAGPLNIQYF
J: TRBJ2-3; V: TRBV27; CDR3: CASRGLAATSTDTQYF
J: TRBJ1-6; V: TRBV6-1; CDR3: CASRTTRVNNSALHF
J: TRBJ2-7; V: TRBV7-2; CDR3: CASSLSGNGEQYF
J: TRBJ2-4; V: TRBV7-9; CDR3: CATRRTTGIENIQYF
J: TRBJ2-1; V: TRBV28; CDR3: CASSADFQSSYNEQFF
J: TRBJ1-1; V: TRBV20-1; CDR3: CSARDGGGPHSGNTEAFF
J: TRBJ1-4; V: TRBV28; CDR3: CASSFLQGTNEKLFF
J: TRBJ1-5; V: TRBV4-1; CDR3: CASSQVSGINQPQHF
J: TRBJ1-1; V: TRBV4-1; CDR3: CASSHTTDNTEAFF
J: TRBJ2-1; V: TRBV7-2; CDR3: CASSLESGTDYNEQFF